Following are 2 T cell receptor beta chains from one sample sequenced in a study of blood T cell repertoires in COVID-19. Here immunoSEQ multiplex PCR was the method, and the copy in TCRdb shows in-frame clones only, minus some. Among about 110,000 clones, roughly four fifths were seen once, and the ten largest hold 15%. Material: peripheral blood. Every receptor here comes from an elderly woman with acute or convalescent COVID-19.

This chain uses TRBV19 with TRBJ2-1; 13 nucleotides line up with TRBD2. The germline CDR1 and CDR2 sequences are LNHDA and SQIVND (reference sequence). This CDR3 contains 17 residues. The J segment lost 6 bases and the V segment lost 3 bases, leaving 8 bases of the junction unmatched. The CDR3 DNA reads TGTGCCAGTAGTATGAGACTAGCGGGAGGCCTCGGCAATGAGCAGTTCTTC. It codes for CASSMRLAGGLGNEQFF.

The chain carries TRBV27 and TRBJ2-1; D may be TRBD1 (5 bases). Looked up from germline, CDR1 is MNHEY and CDR2 is SMNVEV (reference sequence). The V gene lost 6 bases and the J gene lost 4 bases, with 16 bases spanning the gap. The CDR3 consists of 15 residues. The CDR3 is CASSLDRPQYNEQFF. The CDR3 DNA reads TGTGCCAGCAGCCTAGACAGACCACAGTACAATGAGCAGTTCTTC.